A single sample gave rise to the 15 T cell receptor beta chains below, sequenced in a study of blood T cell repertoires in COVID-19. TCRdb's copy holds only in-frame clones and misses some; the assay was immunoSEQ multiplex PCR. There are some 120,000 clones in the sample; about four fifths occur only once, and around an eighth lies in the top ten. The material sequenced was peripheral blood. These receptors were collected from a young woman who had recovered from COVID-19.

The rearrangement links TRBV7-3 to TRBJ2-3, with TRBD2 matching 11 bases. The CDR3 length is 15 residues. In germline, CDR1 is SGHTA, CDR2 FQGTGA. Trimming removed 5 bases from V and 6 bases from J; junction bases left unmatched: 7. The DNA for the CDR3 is TGTGCCAGCAGCCTTAGCGGGGGGGCGGGCGATACGCAGTATTTT. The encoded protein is CASSLSGGAGDTQYF.

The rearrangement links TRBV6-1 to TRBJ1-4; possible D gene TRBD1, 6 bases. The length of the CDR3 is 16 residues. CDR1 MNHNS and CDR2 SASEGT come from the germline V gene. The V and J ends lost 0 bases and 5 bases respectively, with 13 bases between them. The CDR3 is CASSEAQGIGNEKLFF. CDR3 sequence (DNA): TGTGCCAGCAGTGAAGCACAGGGAATAGGAAATGAAAAACTGTTTTTT.

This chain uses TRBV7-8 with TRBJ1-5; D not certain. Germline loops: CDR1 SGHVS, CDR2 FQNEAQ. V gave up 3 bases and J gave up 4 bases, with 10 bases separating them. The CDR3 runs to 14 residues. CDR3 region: CASSLVTENQPQHF. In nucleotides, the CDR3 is TGTGCCAGCAGCTTGGTAACAGAGAATCAGCCCCAGCATTTT.

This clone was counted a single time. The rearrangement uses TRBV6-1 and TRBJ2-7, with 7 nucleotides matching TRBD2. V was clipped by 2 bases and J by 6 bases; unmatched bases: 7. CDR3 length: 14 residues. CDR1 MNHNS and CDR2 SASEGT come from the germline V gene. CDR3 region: CASSEKGPGGEQYF. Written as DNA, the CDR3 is TGTGCCAGCAGTGAAAAGGGACCGGGAGGCGAGCAGTACTTC.

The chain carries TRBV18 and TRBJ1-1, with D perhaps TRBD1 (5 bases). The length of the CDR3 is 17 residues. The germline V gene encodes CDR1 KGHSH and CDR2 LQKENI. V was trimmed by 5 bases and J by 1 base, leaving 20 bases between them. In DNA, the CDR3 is TGTGCCAGCTCAAATAGTAGGCAGGGAGGCCCGAACACTGAAGCTTTCTTT. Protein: CASSNSRQGGPNTEAFF.

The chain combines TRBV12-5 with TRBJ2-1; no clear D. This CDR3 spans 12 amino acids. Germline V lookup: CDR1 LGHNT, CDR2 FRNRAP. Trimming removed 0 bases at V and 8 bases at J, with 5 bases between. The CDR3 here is CASGLVSHEQFF. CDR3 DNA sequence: TGTGCTAGTGGTTTGGTGAGCCATGAGCAGTTCTTC.

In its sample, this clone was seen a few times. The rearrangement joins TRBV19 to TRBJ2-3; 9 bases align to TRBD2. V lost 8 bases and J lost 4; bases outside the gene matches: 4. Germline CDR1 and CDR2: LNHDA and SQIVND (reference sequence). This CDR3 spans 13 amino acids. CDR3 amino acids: CASGLAGSDTQYF. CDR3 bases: TGTGCCAGTGGGCTAGCGGGGTCAGATACGCAGTATTTT.

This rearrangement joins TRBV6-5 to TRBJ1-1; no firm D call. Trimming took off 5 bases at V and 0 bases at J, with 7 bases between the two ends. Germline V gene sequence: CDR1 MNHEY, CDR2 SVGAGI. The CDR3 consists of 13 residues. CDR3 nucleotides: TGTGCCAGCAGTCCCCGGGTGAACACTGAAGCTTTCTTT. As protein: CASSPRVNTEAFF.

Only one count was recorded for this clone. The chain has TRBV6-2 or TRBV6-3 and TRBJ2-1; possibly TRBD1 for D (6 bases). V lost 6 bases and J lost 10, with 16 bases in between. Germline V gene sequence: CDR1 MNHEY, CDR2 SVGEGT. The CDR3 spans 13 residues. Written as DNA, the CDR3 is TGTGCCAGCAGCGTGGGGGCCTACAGGGAGCAGTTCTTC. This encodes CASSVGAYREQFF.

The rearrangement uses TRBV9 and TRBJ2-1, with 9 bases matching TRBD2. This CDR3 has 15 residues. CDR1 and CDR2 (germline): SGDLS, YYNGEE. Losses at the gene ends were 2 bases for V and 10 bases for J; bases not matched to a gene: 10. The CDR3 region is CASSVIGVAGVEQFF. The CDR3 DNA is TGTGCCAGCAGCGTGATCGGAGTAGCGGGGGTAGAGCAGTTCTTC.

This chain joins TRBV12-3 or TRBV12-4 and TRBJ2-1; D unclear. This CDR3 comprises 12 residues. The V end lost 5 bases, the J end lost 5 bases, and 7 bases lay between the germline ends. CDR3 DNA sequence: TGTGCCAGCAGTCCTTCCGACAATGAGCAGTTCTTC. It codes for CASSPSDNEQFF.

In nucleotides, the CDR3 is TGTGCCAGCAGTCCAAGCCTCGTTGAGGGAACTGAAGCTTTCTTT. Amino acids: CASSPSLVEGTEAFF. This chain uses TRBV6-6 with TRBJ1-1, with D uncertain. The CDR3 spans 15 residues. The V end lost 5 bases, the J end lost 5 bases, and 18 bases lay between the germline ends. Germline V gene sequence: CDR1 MNHNY, CDR2 SVGAGI (reference sequence).

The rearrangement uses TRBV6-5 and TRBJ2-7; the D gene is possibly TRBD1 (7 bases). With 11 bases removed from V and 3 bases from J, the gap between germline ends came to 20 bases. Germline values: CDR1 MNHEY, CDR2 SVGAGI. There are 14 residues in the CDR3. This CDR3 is CAGSVGQGGYEQYF. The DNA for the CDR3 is TGTGCCGGCTCGGTGGGGCAGGGGGGCTACGAGCAGTACTTC.

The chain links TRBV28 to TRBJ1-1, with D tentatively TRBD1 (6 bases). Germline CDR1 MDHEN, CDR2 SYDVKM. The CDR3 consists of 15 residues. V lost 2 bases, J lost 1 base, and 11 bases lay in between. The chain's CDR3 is CASSLGSRGNTEAFF. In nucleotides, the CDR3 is TGTGCCAGCAGTTTAGGGAGCAGGGGGAACACTGAAGCTTTCTTT.

CDR3 in DNA: TGTGCCTGGCGTTGGGAGGGTAATTCACCCCTCCACTTT. Translating it yields CAWRWEGNSPLHF. This chain uses TRBV30 with TRBJ1-6, with D hard to call. Germline loops: CDR1 GTSNPN, CDR2 SVGIG (reference sequence). V was clipped by 5 bases and J by 6 bases, with 11 bases between them. The CDR3 has 13 residues.